A selection of T cell receptor beta chains follows, all from one sample in a study of shared clonotypes between healthy human individuals. Assay: immunoSEQ multiplex PCR; the TCRdb copy retains only in-frame clones and omits some. This sample has about 1.5 million clones, with about 98% found just once. The sequencing input was naive CD4+ T cells sorted from blood. The receptors originated from a man aged 25-45 years in good health. The conserved cysteine and the conserved F or W are not part of the CDR3 here. D genes are given only for firm matches.

TRBV7-2,NA,ASSLLVGGANVLT
TRBV6-5,NA,ASSYSTISGNTIY
TRBV18,NA,ASSPLQGRSTGELF
TRBV5-6,TRBD1,ASSVLFGDSLSYEQY
TRBV28,TRBD1,ASRPPGQVEH
TRBV5-4,TRBD1,ASSLDRGLDEKLF
TRBV7-8,TRBD1,ASSLAQFPLSGTDTYEQY
TRBV11-2,NA,ASSSFRGEYGYT
TRBV10-1,NA,ASSVSGSTYEQY
TRBV2,NA,ASSRPTGWDNQPQH
TRBV15,TRBD1,ATSSPDTGQGKDYGYT
TRBV29-1,NA,SVEDLEAEGY
TRBV28,NA,ASSRTRYEQY
TRBV29-1,TRBD2,STKTSGFSNEQF
TRBV7-8,NA,ASNNQPGNQPQH
TRBV9,TRBD1,ASSVEGQRYNEQF
TRBV9,NA,ASSVGGPGVGPQH
TRBV27,TRBD2,ASSFSGNEQF
TRBV5-1,TRBD1,ASSLRQGVGYT
TRBV7-2,NA,ASSLWGSSYEQY
TRBV18,TRBD2,ASSPGTSGSYEQY
TRBV5-1,NA,ASSLGRIEGTEAF
TRBV28,NA,ASSFRGRNYEQY
TRBV2,TRBD1,ASIFRDRGTSGRGYT
TRBV18,TRBD1,ASSSLQGVFETQY
TRBV5-4,TRBD1,ASSFRGPLPEQY
TRBV6-6,NA,ASSRFTGNNEQF
TRBV7-9,NA,ASSPAGGKDQPQH
TRBV11-2,NA,ASSSSLVNTGELF
TRBV18,TRBD1,ASSQRQGEAF
TRBV7-6,NA,ASSLTEGVNTEAF
TRBV10-1,NA,ASSEKNEQF